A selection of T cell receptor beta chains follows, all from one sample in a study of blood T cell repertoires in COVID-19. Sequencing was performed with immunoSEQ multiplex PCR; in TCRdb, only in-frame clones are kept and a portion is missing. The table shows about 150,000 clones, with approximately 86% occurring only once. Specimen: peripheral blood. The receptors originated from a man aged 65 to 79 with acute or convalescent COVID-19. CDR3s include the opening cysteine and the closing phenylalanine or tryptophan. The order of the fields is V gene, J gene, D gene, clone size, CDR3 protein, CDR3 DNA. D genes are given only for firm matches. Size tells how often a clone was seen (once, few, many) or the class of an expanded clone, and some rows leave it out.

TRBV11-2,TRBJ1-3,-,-,CASSLAGGTGNTIYF,TGTGCCAGCAGCTTAGCCGGGGGGACTGGAAACACCATATATTTT
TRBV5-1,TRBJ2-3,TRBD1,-,CASRYTGTGGTDTQYF,TGCGCCAGTAGATATACCGGGACAGGGGGGACAGATACGCAGTATTTT
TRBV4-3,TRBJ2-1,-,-,CASSQDRGRWNEQFF,TGCGCCAGCAGCCAAGATCGGGGTAGATGGAATGAGCAGTTCTTC
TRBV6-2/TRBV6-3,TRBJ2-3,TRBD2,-,CASSGRLAGNTDTQYF,TGTGCCAGCAGTGGTAGACTAGCGGGAAACACAGATACGCAGTATTTT
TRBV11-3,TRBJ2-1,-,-,CASSHGTGYYNEQFF,TGTGCCAGCAGCCACGGAACAGGCTACTACAATGAGCAGTTCTTC
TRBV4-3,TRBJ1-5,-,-,CASSHETGQPQHF,TGCGCCAGCAGCCACGAGACAGGTCAGCCCCAGCATTTT
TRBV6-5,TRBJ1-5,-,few,CASTREEAMGPQHF,TGTGCCAGCACCCGAGAGGAGGCGATGGGGCCCCAGCATTTT
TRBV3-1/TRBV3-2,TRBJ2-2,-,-,CASSQSPGTGELFF,TGTGCCAGCAGCCAATCCCCGGGCACCGGGGAGCTGTTTTTT
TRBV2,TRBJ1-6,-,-,CASSEREGVNSPLHF,TGTGCCAGCAGTGAAAGGGAGGGGGTCAATTCACCCCTCCACTTT
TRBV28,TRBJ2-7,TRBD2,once,CASTRGPPGTSGDEQYF,TGTGCCAGCACCCGGGGCCCCCCCGGGACTAGCGGAGACGAGCAGTACTTC
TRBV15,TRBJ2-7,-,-,CATSRTSRFRVDEQYF,TGTGCCACCAGCAGGACAAGCCGTTTCAGGGTTGACGAGCAGTACTTC
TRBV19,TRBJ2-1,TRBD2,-,CASSGRTSGSYEQFF,TGTGCCAGTAGTGGGAGGACTAGCGGGAGCTATGAGCAGTTCTTC
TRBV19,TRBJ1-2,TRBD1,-,CASKGQPYGYTF,TGTGCCAGTAAGGGACAGCCCTATGGCTACACCTTC
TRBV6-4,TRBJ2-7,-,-,CASSAIFQGGEQYF,TGTGCCAGCAGTGCCATTTTCCAGGGTGGGGAGCAGTACTTC
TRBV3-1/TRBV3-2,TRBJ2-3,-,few,CASSQELGTDTDTQYF,TGTGCCAGCAGCCAAGAACTCGGGACTGACACAGATACGCAGTATTTT
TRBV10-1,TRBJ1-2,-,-,CAIPEWQGRGYTF,TGCGCCATTCCCGAGTGGCAGGGGCGTGGCTACACCTTC
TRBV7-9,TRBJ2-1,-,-,CASSPVYNEQFF,TGTGCCAGCAGCCCAGTCTACAATGAGCAGTTCTTC
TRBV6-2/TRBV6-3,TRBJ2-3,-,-,CASSDIFSDTQYF,TGTGCCAGCAGCGACATATTTTCAGATACGCAGTATTTT
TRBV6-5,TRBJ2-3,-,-,CASSYLAGSTDTQYF,TGTGCCAGCAGTTACTTAGCCGGGAGCACAGATACGCAGTATTTT
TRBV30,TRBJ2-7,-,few,CAWHQHLRGGGHEQYF,TGTGCCTGGCATCAACACCTCAGAGGGGGGGGGCACGAGCAGTACTTC
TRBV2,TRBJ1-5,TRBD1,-,CASRAGQGGNQPQHF,TGTGCCAGCAGGGCGGGACAGGGGGGTAATCAGCCCCAGCATTTT
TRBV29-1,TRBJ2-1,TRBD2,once,CSSGGSLGNEQFF,TGCAGCTCCGGGGGGAGCCTGGGTAATGAGCAGTTCTTC
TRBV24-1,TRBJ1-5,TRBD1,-,CATSSGQEPNQPQHF,TGTGCCACCAGCTCCGGACAGGAACCCAATCAGCCCCAGCATTTT
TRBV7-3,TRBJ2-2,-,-,CASSTLASVGELFF,TGTGCCAGCAGCACACTAGCTAGTGTCGGGGAGCTGTTTTTT
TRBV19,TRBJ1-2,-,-,CASSQIGQPLYGYTF,TGTGCCAGTAGCCAAATTGGACAGCCCCTCTATGGCTACACCTTC
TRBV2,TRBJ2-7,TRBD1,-,CASSSFLQTGKDEQYF,TGTGCCAGCAGTTCTTTTCTCCAGACAGGGAAGGACGAGCAGTACTTC
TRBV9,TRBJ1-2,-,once,CASSSPQGLWGYTF,TGTGCCAGCAGCTCTCCTCAGGGCCTCTGGGGCTACACCTTC
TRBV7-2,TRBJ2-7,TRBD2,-,CASSFSGRRYEQYF,TGTGCCAGCAGCTTTAGCGGGAGGAGATACGAGCAGTACTTC
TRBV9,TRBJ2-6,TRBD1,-,CASSVRGRTEGANVLTF,TGTGCCAGCAGCGTCAGGGGGCGAACGGAGGGGGCCAACGTCCTGACTTTC
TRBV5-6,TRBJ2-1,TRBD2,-,CASSRVVAGGPGEQFF,TGTGCCAGCAGCCGAGTGGTAGCGGGAGGGCCAGGGGAGCAGTTCTTC
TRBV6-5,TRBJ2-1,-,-,CASSYTKDRFYNEQFF,TGTGCCAGCAGTTACACGAAAGACAGGTTCTACAATGAGCAGTTCTTC
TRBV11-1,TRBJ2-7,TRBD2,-,CASSLYQGLSEQYF,TGTGCCAGCAGCTTATACCAGGGACTAAGTGAGCAGTACTTC
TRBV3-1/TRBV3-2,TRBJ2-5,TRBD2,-,CASSHPGGLAGRETQYF,TGTGCCAGCAGCCACCCAGGGGGACTAGCGGGTCGAGAGACCCAGTACTTC
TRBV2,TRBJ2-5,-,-,CASSRDLQETQYF,TGTGCCAGCAGCAGGGACTTGCAAGAGACCCAGTACTTC
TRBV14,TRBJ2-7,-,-,CASSQDFGESSYEQYF,TGTGCCAGCAGCCAAGACTTCGGAGAAAGCTCCTACGAGCAGTACTTC
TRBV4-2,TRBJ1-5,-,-,CASSQEGRDQPQHF,TGTGCCAGCAGCCAAGAAGGGCGGGATCAGCCCCAGCATTTT
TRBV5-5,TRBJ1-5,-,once,CASSLSGLSNQPQHF,TGTGCCAGCAGCTTGTCAGGGCTGAGCAATCAGCCCCAGCATTTT
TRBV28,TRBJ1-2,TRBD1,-,CASSIPRDSSYGYTF,TGTGCCAGCAGTATTCCCAGGGACAGTTCTTACGGCTACACCTTC
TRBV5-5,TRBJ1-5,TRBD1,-,CASSPLTGEGNQPQHF,TGTGCCAGCAGCCCATTGACAGGGGAGGGCAATCAGCCCCAGCATTTT
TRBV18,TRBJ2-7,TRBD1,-,CASSSRQGTSDEQYF,TGTGCCAGCTCATCGCGACAGGGTACAAGCGACGAGCAGTACTTC
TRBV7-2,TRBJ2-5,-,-,CASSLQMGRETQYF,TGTGCCAGCAGCTTACAGATGGGGCGAGAGACCCAGTACTTC
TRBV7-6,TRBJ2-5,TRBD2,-,CASSLGTSGTIQETQYF,TGTGCCAGCAGCTTAGGAACTAGCGGGACGATCCAAGAGACCCAGTACTTC
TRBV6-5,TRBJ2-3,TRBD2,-,CASHAFSGKPDTQYF,TGTGCCAGCCATGCCTTTAGCGGGAAGCCAGATACGCAGTATTTT